This is a list of T cell receptor beta chains from one sample in a study of robustness of blood B and T cell sequencing. TCRdb fed the PCR reads into MiXCR, producing one record per CDR3 protein. The sample holds 850 to 900 distinct CDR3 sequences, over 70% seen once. The sequencing input was peripheral blood. The receptors come from a human donor in good health. Each CDR3 is given with its conserved first and last residue. A D gene is named only where the DNA matches it firmly. The size of a clone is reported for some rows only, either as once, few or many, or as a class for expanded clones.

J,size,D,V,CDR3
TRBJ2-2,.,.,TRBV30,CASRTDITGELFF
TRBJ1-3,.,.,TRBV12-3/TRBV12-4,CASSLASSGNTIYF
TRBJ2-7,.,TRBD2,TRBV11-3,CASSLSGGRDEQYF
TRBJ1-2,large,.,TRBV29-1,CSVDEQGGGYTF
TRBJ2-7,.,.,TRBV27,CASSLGGRVYEQYF
TRBJ1-6,.,.,TRBV20-1,CSAREPSVKNSPLHF
TRBJ1-2,.,.,TRBV10-3,CAIPSVTNPNYGYTF
TRBJ1-4,.,.,TRBV7-9,CASSTPTGPNEKLFF
TRBJ1-1,.,.,TRBV7-6,CASSSTPRGGGQNTEAFF
TRBJ2-7,.,.,TRBV15,CATSRDLHYEQYF
TRBJ2-7,.,.,TRBV6-5,CASSYRGRDEQYF
TRBJ2-1,few,TRBD2,TRBV3-1,CASNLGGEAYNEQFF
TRBJ1-1,few,.,TRBV12-2,CASRLAPGGSNTEAFF
TRBJ1-1,.,.,TRBV12-3/TRBV12-4,CASSLGGVTEAFF
TRBJ1-5,.,TRBD1,TRBV6-5,CASSRDRGNQPQHF
TRBJ1-2,few,.,TRBV7-9,CASSLGDNYGYTF
TRBJ1-6,.,.,TRBV6-2/TRBV6-3,CASSYVDRSPLHF
TRBJ1-3,.,.,TRBV5-1,CASSLDSLGSGNTIYF
TRBJ2-5,.,.,TRBV5-1,CASSLKTAQETQYF
TRBJ2-6,.,.,TRBV7-9,CASSFDGANVLTF
TRBJ2-7,.,TRBD2,TRBV5-6,CASSGTSGGKEQYF
TRBJ2-3,.,TRBD2,TRBV11-3,CASSTGTSGADTQYF
TRBJ1-1,.,.,TRBV30,CAWSPFGTEAFF
TRBJ1-1,few,.,TRBV15,CATSREWGNTEAFF
TRBJ1-3,.,.,TRBV7-6,CASSFGTASSGNTIYF
TRBJ2-2,.,.,TRBV12-3/TRBV12-4,CASSPNLNTGELFF
TRBJ1-5,.,.,TRBV6-5,CASRGAYSNQPQHF
TRBJ1-3,once,TRBD1,TRBV18,CASSPPDRENTIYF
TRBJ1-2,.,.,TRBV7-9,CASSKSGGIHYGYTF
TRBJ1-1,.,.,TRBV2,CASTDDKAGEAFF
TRBJ1-1,.,.,TRBV30,CASLRPGAEAFF
TRBJ1-2,.,TRBD1,TRBV12-3/TRBV12-4,CASSQTAGQGSTSVYGYTF
TRBJ1-2,.,TRBD1,TRBV6-2/TRBV6-3,CASSYSAGGEPYGYTF
TRBJ1-5,.,TRBD1,TRBV4-1,CASSQLDYRGLSNQPQHF
TRBJ2-7,.,.,TRBV15,CATSRDRGTYEQYF
TRBJ1-1,.,.,TRBV7-7,CASSEDLNTEAFF
TRBJ2-2,few,.,TRBV2,CASSEDDHTGTPKPGELFF
TRBJ2-1,.,TRBD2,TRBV29-1,CSVVRLAGGQFF
TRBJ1-1,.,.,TRBV13,CASSTRADTEAFF
TRBJ1-2,.,TRBD1,TRBV27,CASSRTGYYGYTF
TRBJ1-1,.,.,TRBV29-1,CSVKDSPITEAFF
TRBJ2-3,.,TRBD2,TRBV5-4,CASSLDASGGTDTQYF
TRBJ1-2,large,TRBD1,TRBV28,CASGTTTGGYGYTF
TRBJ2-1,.,TRBD1,TRBV7-3,CASSLRQGVHNEQFF
TRBJ2-3,.,.,TRBV12-3/TRBV12-4,CASSPPRLRGGGFGADTQYF
TRBJ2-3,.,TRBD2,TRBV7-3,CASSLSGAGGITDTQYF
TRBJ1-2,.,.,TRBV6-5,CASSYGDTNGYTF
TRBJ1-2,.,.,TRBV21-1,CASGGYTF
TRBJ2-7,.,.,TRBV3-1,CASSPTPTVLDEQYF
TRBJ1-2,.,.,TRBV6-1,CASSVLGRPGEGYGYTF
TRBJ1-6,.,.,TRBV7-6,CASSFTVDNSPLHF
TRBJ2-3,.,.,TRBV7-9,CASSSSLGEGSGYNTDTQYF
TRBJ1-5,.,TRBD1,TRBV5-5,CASSLRPGQGWIGHF
TRBJ2-3,.,.,TRBV11-3,CASSLEWTSTDTQYF